Each of the 2 T cell receptor beta chains below was sequenced from the same sample in a study of blood T cell repertoires in COVID-19. Some clones are missing from TCRdb's copy, which holds only in-frame ones; the method was immunoSEQ multiplex PCR. The sample has about 150,000 clones; roughly 80% are singletons. The sample consisted of peripheral blood. These receptors all come from a man aged 60 to 75 with acute or convalescent COVID-19.

CDR3 bases: TGTGCCAGTAGCAAGGGCGGGAGCGGGCACACCGGGGAGCTGTTTTTT. Translated, it gives CASSKGGSGHTGELFF. V gene TRBV19 combines with J gene TRBJ2-2; 7 bases match TRBD2. With V trimmed by 6 bases and J by 3 bases, 10 bases remained unmatched. The CDR3 has 16 amino acids. Per germline, CDR1 LNHDA and CDR2 SQIVND (reference sequence).

The chain has TRBV19 and TRBJ1-2; 9 bases map to TRBD1. This CDR3 has 14 residues. Trimming removed 6 bases from V and 5 bases from J; junction bases left unmatched: 7. Germline CDR1 reads LNHDA; CDR2 reads SQIVND (reference sequence). The CDR3 sequence is CASRWGDRDYGYTF. For the CDR3, the DNA is TGTGCCAGTAGGTGGGGGGACAGGGATTATGGCTACACCTTC.